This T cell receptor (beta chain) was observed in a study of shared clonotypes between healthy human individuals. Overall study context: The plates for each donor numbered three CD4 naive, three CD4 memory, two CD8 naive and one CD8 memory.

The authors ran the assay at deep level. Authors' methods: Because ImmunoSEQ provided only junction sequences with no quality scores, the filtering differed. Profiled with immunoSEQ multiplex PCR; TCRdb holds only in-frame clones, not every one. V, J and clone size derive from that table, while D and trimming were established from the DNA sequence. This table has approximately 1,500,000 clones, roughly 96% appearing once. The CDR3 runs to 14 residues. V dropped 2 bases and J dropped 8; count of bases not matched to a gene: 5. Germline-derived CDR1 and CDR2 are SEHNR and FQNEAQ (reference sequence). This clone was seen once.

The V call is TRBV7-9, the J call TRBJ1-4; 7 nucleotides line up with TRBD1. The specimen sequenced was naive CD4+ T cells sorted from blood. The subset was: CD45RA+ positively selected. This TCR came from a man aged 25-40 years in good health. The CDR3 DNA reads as TGTGCCAGCAGCTTATCGGGGACAGCGGAAAAACTGTTTTTT. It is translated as CASSLSGTAEKLFF.